Presented here are 21 T cell receptor beta chains from one specimen sequenced in a study of cytomegalovirus exposure and HLA in healthy donors. The PCR was carried out with 60 Vbeta primers and 13 Jbeta primers. The data were produced by immunoSEQ multiplex PCR, yet TCRdb's version contains in-frame clones alone and is incomplete. In the table there are under 250,000 clones, roughly 85% of which are singletons. Sequences were obtained from PBMCs. All receptors derive from a woman aged 45-60 years in good health and CMV-seronegative.

This chain links TRBV4-1 with TRBJ1-2; D is undetermined. Trimming cost V 0 bases and J 3 bases, with 14 bases left between them. The CDR3 is 16 amino acids. The germline CDR1 and CDR2 sequences are MGHRA and YSYEKL. The CDR3 bases are TGCGCCAGCAGCCAAGAGGATCGGGTAATATACTATGGCTACACCTTC. Residues: CASSQEDRVIYYGYTF.

The chain carries TRBV18 and TRBJ2-6; 7 bases line up with TRBD1. CDR3 length: 17 residues. V lost 6 bases to trimming and J lost 2 bases; unmatched junction nucleotides: 10. Germline V gives CDR1 KGHSH, CDR2 LQKENI. As DNA, the CDR3 is TGTGCCAGCTCTCTTACCGGGACAGTTGCTGGGGCCAACGTCCTGACTTTC. This sequence encodes CASSLTGTVAGANVLTF.

The genes are TRBV5-1 and TRBJ2-7; weak D call: TRBD1 (5 bases). The CDR3 is 14 residues long. Germline V CDR1 and CDR2: SGHRS, YFSETQ. Trimming pared 4 bases from V and 2 bases from J, leaving 13 bases between. This CDR3 is CASSRMDTAYEQYF. The CDR3 region has the DNA TGCGCCAGCAGCCGGATGGACACAGCCTACGAGCAGTACTTC.

The V gene is TRBV5-1, the J gene TRBJ1-1; 9 bases match TRBD1. V shed 4 bases, J shed 5 bases, and the junction held 6 bases outside the gene matches. The CDR3 covers 14 residues. Germline CDR1 SGHRS, CDR2 YFSETQ. The CDR3 loop reads CASSLGTGWTEAFF. CDR3 bases: TGCGCCAGCAGCCTAGGGACAGGGTGGACTGAAGCTTTCTTT.

This clone was seen a single time. The V call is TRBV28, the J call TRBJ1-6; D gene unclear. The CDR3 sequence is 12 residues long. The V gene's germline CDR1 is MDHEN and CDR2 SYDVKM. Trimming left V 4 bases short and J 7 bases short, with 5 bases between. Here the CDR3 DNA reads TGTGCCAGCAGTTACGAGAATTCACCCCTCCACTTT. It codes for CASSYENSPLHF.

The chain couples TRBV19 to TRBJ1-1, with 11 bases identical to TRBD1. CDR1 is LNHDA and CDR2 is SQIVND in the germline V gene (reference sequence). Unmatched junction bases numbered 13, after V lost 9 bases and J lost 4 bases. This CDR3 is built from 16 residues. The CDR3 DNA reads TGTGCCAGCCACCGGGACAGGGGGATTTGGGCCACTGAAGCTTTCTTT. Translated: CASHRDRGIWATEAFF.

The V call is TRBV23-1, the J call TRBJ1-2, with 7 bases identical to TRBD1. TRBV23-1 is marked as an open reading frame, function uncertain. This CDR3 contains 19 residues. After removal of 3 bases from V and 4 bases from J, the junction contained 20 bases not matched to a gene. Here the CDR3 reads CASSQREDRLDDPLYGYTF. CDR3 in DNA: TGCGCCAGCAGTCAGCGGGAGGACAGGCTGGACGACCCACTCTATGGCTACACCTTC.

V gene TRBV4-1 combines with J gene TRBJ1-5; D is undetermined. The CDR3 contains 15 residues. Trimming removed 4 bases from V and 1 base from J, with 11 bases in between. Germline CDR1 and CDR2: MGHRA and YSYEKL. In DNA form, the CDR3 reads TGCGCCAGCAGCCCTGAGGCGGGCAGCAATCAGCCCCAGCATTTT. Protein: CASSPEAGSNQPQHF.

This chain connects TRBV7-6 to TRBJ1-5; 7 bases are a match to TRBD1. Trimming cost V 5 bases and J 4 bases; bases outside gene matches: 5. The germline V gene encodes CDR1 SGHVS and CDR2 FNYEAQ. The CDR3 runs to 14 residues. CDR3 sequence (DNA): TGTGCCAGCAGCCTCACACAGGGGAATCAGCCCCAGCATTTT. It translates to CASSLTQGNQPQHF.

In regard to this clone: Germline is not matched at one junction end, which may reflect a read error. V gene TRBV28 combines with J gene TRBJ2-7; 8 bases align to TRBD1. CDR1 MDHEN and CDR2 SYDVKM come from the germline V gene. This CDR3 contains 15 residues. The CDR3 loop is CASNKRTGNSYEQCF. In nucleotides, the CDR3 is TGTGCCAGCAACAAACGGACAGGGAACTCCTACGAGCAGTGCTTC.

The chain is built from TRBV6-5 and TRBJ2-7; TRBD2 matches at 7 bases. The ends lost 5 bases at V and 2 bases at J; junction bases unmatched: 6. Germline V CDR1 and CDR2: MNHEY, SVGAGI. This CDR3 is built from 14 residues. CDR3: CASSRLSGAYEQYF. For the CDR3, the DNA is TGTGCCAGCAGTCGCTTAAGCGGGGCCTACGAGCAGTACTTC.

This chain joins TRBV7-9 and TRBJ2-1; D gene unclear. The CDR3 covers 13 residues. CDR1 and CDR2 (germline): SEHNR, FQNEAQ (reference sequence). V was trimmed by 1 base and J by 5 bases, leaving 6 bases between them. The CDR3 region has the DNA TGTGCCAGCAGCTTAGAAGCCAACAATGAGCAGTTCTTC. It yields the protein CASSLEANNEQFF.

The chain is built from TRBV7-2 and TRBJ2-1; 9 bases are shared with TRBD2. CDR3 length: 15 residues. V trimming: 1 base; J trimming: 6 bases; junction bases outside the gene matches: 4. In germline, CDR1 is SGHTA, CDR2 FQGNSA. The CDR3 protein is CASSLEGSGSNEQFF. CDR3 nucleotides: TGTGCCAGCAGCTTAGAGGGTAGCGGGAGCAATGAGCAGTTCTTC.

This clone came up once. The chain employs TRBV5-6 and TRBJ2-5; 9 nucleotides line up with TRBD1. The V gene's germline CDR1 is SGHDT and CDR2 YYEEEE. V gave up 5 bases and J gave up 11 bases; unmatched junction bases: 19. The CDR3 consists of 16 residues. CDR3 sequence: CASSLGPGQGSWEQYF. The CDR3, as DNA: TGTGCCAGCAGTCTGGGGCCGGGACAGGGCAGTTGGGAGCAGTACTTC.

The chain recombines TRBV7-9 with TRBJ1-6; 7 bases map to TRBD1. The J segment lost 5 bases and the V segment lost 5 bases, leaving 6 bases of the junction unmatched. The germline V gene has CDR1 SEHNR and CDR2 FQNEAQ (reference sequence). This CDR3 is 15 amino acids long. CDR3 nucleotides: TGTGCCAGCAGCCCGTCGGGACAGCATAATTCACCCCTCCACTTT. This encodes CASSPSGQHNSPLHF.

The chain joins TRBV7-9 to TRBJ2-5; 9 positions agree with TRBD2. Near its end, the DNA agrees better with TRBJ2-7, so the J call may be wrong. CDR1 SEHNR and CDR2 FQNEAQ come from the germline V gene (reference sequence). CDR3 length: 17 amino acids. CDR3 in DNA: TGTGCCAGCAGTCCGTGGTCGACTAGCGGAATAACCTACGAGCAGTACTTC. This sequence encodes CASSPWSTSGITYEQYF.

The chain joins TRBV6-1 to TRBJ1-4; TRBD1 agrees at 7 bases. Germline CDR1 is MNHNS and CDR2 is SASEGT. V was pared by 1 base and J by 5 bases, with 7 bases of the junction left unmatched. The CDR3 runs 16 residues. The CDR3 protein is CASSEGHRQGNEKLFF. The CDR3 region has the DNA TGTGCCAGCAGTGAAGGGCACCGACAGGGAAATGAAAAACTGTTTTTT.

The chain is built from TRBV6-5 and TRBJ2-1, with a tentative D call TRBD1 (6 bases). The V gene lost 6 bases and the J gene lost 0 bases, with 12 bases spanning the gap. Germline assignment: CDR1 MNHEY and CDR2 SVGAGI. This CDR3 has 15 amino acids. CDR3 region: CASSRQAYSYNEQFF. The CDR3 nucleotides read TGTGCCAGCAGCCGACAGGCCTACTCCTACAATGAGCAGTTCTTC.

The V gene is TRBV7-2, the J gene TRBJ1-1; perhaps TRBD1 as D (6 bases). Trimming cost V 1 base and J 1 base, with 13 bases left between them. This CDR3 has 16 residues. Looked up from germline, CDR1 is SGHTA and CDR2 is FQGNSA. CDR3 loop: CASSLGYRVGNTEAFF. CDR3 nucleotide sequence: TGTGCCAGCAGCTTAGGGTACAGGGTTGGGAACACTGAAGCTTTCTTT.

The V gene is TRBV18, the J gene TRBJ2-4; 7 positions agree with TRBD1. The CDR3 is 14 residues long. V was clipped by 2 bases and J by 8 bases; unmatched bases: 6. CDR1 and CDR2 (germline): KGHSH, LQKENI. CDR3 in DNA: TGTGCCAGCTCACCAACAGGGGCACAGGACATTCAGTACTTC. This codes for CASSPTGAQDIQYF. Combining the CDR3 with reference TRBV18 and TRBJ2-4 gives the whole variable domain NAGVMQNPRHLVRRRGQEARLRCSPMKGHSHVYWYRQLPEEGLKFMVYLQKENIIDESGMPKERFSAEFPKEGPSILRIQQVVRGDSAAYFCASSPTGAQDIQYFGAGTRLSVL.

The chain joins TRBV30 to TRBJ1-3; perhaps TRBD1 as D (6 bases). Trimming took off 4 bases at V and 2 bases at J, with 6 bases between the two ends. Germline CDR1 is GTSNPN and CDR2 is SVGIG (reference sequence). The CDR3 length is 12 residues. CDR3 DNA: TGTGCCTGGACAGGGGCTGGAAACACCATATATTTT. It is translated as CAWTGAGNTIYF. The full variable domain, rest sourced from reference TRBV30 and TRBJ1-3, is SQTIHQWPATLVQPVGSPLSLECTVEGTSNPNLYWYRQAAGRGLQLLFYSVGIGQISSEVPQNLSASRPQDRQFILSSKKLLLSDSGFYLCAWTGAGNTIYFGEGSWLTVV.